This T cell receptor (beta chain) comes out of a study of blood T cell repertoires in COVID-19. Study background: Sources were T cells, B-cell-depleted T cells, or PBMCs; the material itself was cDNA or gDNA.

Produced via immunoSEQ multiplex PCR; TCRdb's table is partial and in-frame only. This table holds tens of thousands of clones, around 91% found once. CDR1 and CDR2 from the germline V gene are LGHNT and FRNRAP. The CDR3 spans 13 residues. Trimming left V 7 bases short and J 8 bases short, with 14 bases between. Sample: peripheral blood. The source of this sequence is a man between 25 and 39 years old with active or convalescent COVID-19. This rearrangement joins TRBV12-5 to TRBJ1-4; D is possibly TRBD1 (5 bases). The DNA for the CDR3 is TGTGCTAGTGACGGCAGGGTGGGGGAAAAACTGTTTTTT. It specifies CASDGRVGEKLFF. The full variable domain, its missing parts supplied by reference TRBV12-5 and TRBJ1-4, is DARVTQTPRHKVTEMGQEVTMRCQPILGHNTVFWYRQTMMQGLELLAYFRNRAPLDDSGMPKDRFSAEMPDATLATLKIQPSEPRDSAVYFCASDGRVGEKLFFGSGTQLSVL.